This T cell receptor (beta chain) was recovered during a study of CDR3 diversity in severe acne. TCRdb recomputed calls from the PCR reads with MiXCR, one row per CDR3 protein. The sample lists 85,000 to 120,000 distinct CDR3 sequences; under 60% were seen once. CDR1 and CDR2 from the germline V gene are SQVTM and ANQGSEA. CDR3 size: 13 residues. V lost 7 bases and J lost 0; bases outside the gene matches: 6. The receptor was isolated from a male donor with acne. The sequenced material came from blood. The V call is TRBV29-1, the J call TRBJ2-7; 7 bases line up with TRBD2. In nucleotides, the CDR3 is TGCAGCGCGAGGACGGGGGGCTCCTACGAGCAGTACTTC. It encodes CSARTGGSYEQYF.